This T cell receptor (beta chain) was recorded in a study of CD8 T cells in ankylosing spondylitis. This CDR3 spans 14 amino acids. The germline V and J ends were trimmed by 3 bases and 5 bases, with 8 bases remaining between them. This clonotype has at least ten counts. Antigen: not known. Preparation of TCR beta libraries was done by quantitative 5'-RACE with molecular barcodes. MiXCR was run by TCRdb on the 5' RACE reads, yielding one entry per CDR3 protein. Here the sample spans about 440,000 distinct CDR3 sequences, approximately 17% being singletons. Study-level points and caveats: Earlier authors reported some of these motif variants in reactive arthritis synovial fluid and blood. Ankylosing spondylitis blood seemed to carry a telltale TCR beta motif made of about 8 highly homologous variants. CD8+ cells made up the disease-linked clones, which were relatively rare in peripheral blood. The study looked at matched synovial fluid samples from ankylosing spondylitis patients. Disease-linked clones were reported to be significantly enriched there.

The sample consisted of blood, either unsorted or a sorted T cell fraction (not recorded which). This receptor was identified in a male donor with ankylosing spondylitis. V and J are TRBV12-3 or TRBV12-4 and TRBJ1-6, with D possibly TRBD1 on 5 matching bases. The CDR3, as DNA: TGTGCCAGCAGTTTGAGACAGAATAATTCACCCCTCCACTTT. It is translated as CASSLRQNNSPLHF.